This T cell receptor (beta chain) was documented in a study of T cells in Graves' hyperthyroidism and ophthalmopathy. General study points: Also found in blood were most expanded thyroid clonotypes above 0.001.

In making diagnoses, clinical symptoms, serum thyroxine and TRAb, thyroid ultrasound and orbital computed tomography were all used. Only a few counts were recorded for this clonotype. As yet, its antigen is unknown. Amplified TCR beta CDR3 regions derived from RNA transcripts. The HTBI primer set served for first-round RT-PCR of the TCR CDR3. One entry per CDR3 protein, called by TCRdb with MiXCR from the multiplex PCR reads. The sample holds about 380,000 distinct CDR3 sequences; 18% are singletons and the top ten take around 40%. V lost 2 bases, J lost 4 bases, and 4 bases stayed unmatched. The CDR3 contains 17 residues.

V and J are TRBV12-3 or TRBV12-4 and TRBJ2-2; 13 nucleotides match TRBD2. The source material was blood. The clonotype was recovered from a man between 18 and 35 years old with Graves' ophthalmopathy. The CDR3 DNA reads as TGTGCCAGCAGTTTAACTAGCGGGGGGGCGGGCACCGGGGAGCTGTTTTTT. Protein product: CASSLTSGGAGTGELFF.